These 18 T cell receptor beta chains share one sample of origin, sequenced in a study of CXCR3-negative and CXCR3-positive naive CD8 T cells. Regarding the study as a whole: CXCR3-positive naive cells carried more hydrophobic TRB CDR3s than CXCR3-negative ones.

UMI-labeled 5' RACE TRB cDNA libraries were prepared from the cells. TCRdb reprocessed the 5' RACE reads and stores each CDR3 protein as one record, lacking DNA. The sample data list 5,800 or so distinct CDR3 sequences. What these receptors recognize is not known. Specimen: naive CXCR3+ CD8+ T cells from blood. Subset: CD45RO-CCR7+CD27+CD95- naive CD8+ T cells expressing CXCR3 (TNR3+). The receptors derive from a human donor in good health. Some clones in this sample may be carry-over from other donors' samples.

V is TRBV27 and J is TRBJ2-2; TCRdb returns TRBD2, unconfirmable since there is no DNA. In germline, CDR1 is MNHEY, CDR2 SMNVEV (reference sequence). The CDR3 runs to 16 residues. The CDR3 loop is CASSPDSGSSGTELFF.

J is TRBJ1-1 and V is TRBV20-1. This CDR3 spans 15 amino acids. Germline V gene lookup returns CDR1 DFQATT and CDR2 SNEGSKA (reference sequence). The CDR3 loop is CSANELISWNTEAFF.

This clonotype registers medium-sized by frequency. J is TRBJ2-7 and V is TRBV7-3. Germline CDR1 is SGHTA and CDR2 is FQGTGA. The CDR3 loop spans 14 amino acids. CDR3 in amino acids: CASSLGREVSEQYF.

The chain is built from TRBV29-1 and TRBJ2-5; TCRdb selects TRBD1, and the lack of DNA leaves this call unchecked. The germline V gene has CDR1 SQVTM and CDR2 ANQGSEA. The CDR3 extends over 13 amino acids. CDR3 residues: CSARDRGKETQYF.

The chain links TRBV20-1 to TRBJ2-1; no DNA is available, so the TRBD2 call from TCRdb remains unchecked. This CDR3 is 16 amino acids long. CDR1 and CDR2 (germline): DFQATT, SNEGSKA (reference sequence). CDR3 region: CSARALWREGRNEQFF.

Considering frequency, this clonotype is medium-sized (0.01 to 0.1%). The gene calls are TRBV2 and TRBJ2-1; the TCRdb call, TRBD1, lacks DNA for checking. CDR3 size: 15 residues. Germline V CDR1 and CDR2: SNHLY, FYNNEI. The CDR3 is CASRTPGGGPNEQFF. The whole variable domain, remainder taken from reference TRBV2 and TRBJ2-1, is EPEVTQTPSHQVTQMGQEVILRCVPISNHLYFYWYRQILGQKVEFLVSFYNNEISEKSEIFDDQFSVERPDGSNFTLKIRSTKLEDSAMYFCASRTPGGGPNEQFFGPGTRLTVL.

The CDR3 reads CASMIEDTQYF. This chain connects TRBV19 to TRBJ2-3. There are 11 residues in the CDR3. CDR1 is LNHDA, CDR2 SQIVND, per germline (reference sequence).

V is TRBV10-3 and J is TRBJ2-1. Germline V gene lookup returns CDR1 ENHRY and CDR2 SYGVKD. This CDR3 has 12 amino acids. The CDR3 region is CAISERPDEQFF.

The J gene is TRBJ1-2, the V gene TRBV29-1; TCRdb's D call, TRBD1, is unchecked because there is no DNA. The CDR3 consists of 14 residues. The V gene's germline CDR1 is SQVTM and CDR2 ANQGSEA. CDR3 sequence: CSVDPAGVNNGYTF.

This clonotype is classed as medium-sized by frequency. This chain links TRBV5-1 with TRBJ2-3; the TCRdb D gene call, TRBD1, has no DNA to confirm it. This CDR3 has 14 amino acids. The germline V gene encodes CDR1 SGHRS and CDR2 YFSETQ. The CDR3 here is CASIPDRFTDTQYF.

This chain links TRBV2 with TRBJ2-7; the TCRdb D gene call, TRBD2, has no DNA to confirm it. In germline, CDR1 is SNHLY, CDR2 FYNNEI. This CDR3 comprises 13 residues. The CDR3: CASGTSWDYEQYF.

The V gene is TRBV20-1, the J gene TRBJ2-7; the D call from TCRdb, TRBD1, cannot be confirmed without DNA. Germline assignment: CDR1 DFQATT and CDR2 SNEGSKA (reference sequence). The CDR3 is 14 residues long. The CDR3: CSAKGGTGNYEQYF.

The chain carries TRBV29-1 and TRBJ2-7; TCRdb's D call of TRBD2 is untestable without DNA. The germline V gene encodes CDR1 SQVTM and CDR2 ANQGSEA. The length of the CDR3 is 13 residues. The CDR3: CSVEGGLSNEQYF.

This chain connects TRBV4-3 to TRBJ2-5. This CDR3 spans 15 amino acids. Germline lookup yields CDR1 LGHNA and CDR2 YSLEER. CDR3 amino acids: CASSQDGSGQETQYF.

The chain employs TRBV20-1 and TRBJ2-7; TCRdb indicates TRBD2, and absent DNA this call remains unverified. This CDR3 spans 14 amino acids. CDR1 DFQATT and CDR2 SNEGSKA come from the germline V gene (reference sequence). The chain's CDR3 is CSARNATSGYEQYF.

Measured by frequency, this clonotype is medium-sized. The chain combines TRBV28 with TRBJ1-1. The CDR3 runs 16 residues. Per germline, CDR1 MDHEN and CDR2 SYDVKM. The CDR3 sequence: CASSQIFGRPYTEAFF.

Its frequency marks this clonotype as medium-sized. The chain carries TRBV4-3 and TRBJ2-1; TCRdb's D call, TRBD2, is unchecked because there is no DNA. The CDR3 runs 17 residues. Per the germline V gene, CDR1 is LGHNA and CDR2 is YSLEER. CDR3 in amino acids: CASSQTGTSGRWNEQFF.

The chain employs TRBV9 and TRBJ1-1; TCRdb selects TRBD1, and the lack of DNA leaves this call unchecked. The CDR3 totals 14 residues. From germline, CDR1 is SGDLS and CDR2 YYNGEE. The chain's CDR3 is CASSVAEGYTEAFF.